This T cell receptor (beta chain) was captured in a study of T cell responses to AZD1222 COVID-19 vaccine. The germline V gene has CDR1 SGHRS and CDR2 YFSETQ. This CDR3 contains 13 residues. Losses at the gene ends were 6 bases for V and 4 bases for J; bases not matched to a gene: 4. The assay was immunoSEQ multiplex PCR, and TCRdb's table has in-frame clones only and misses some. The data show more than 100,000 clones, with about 88% seen just once and 2% to 3% held by the top ten. Sequenced material: peripheral blood, taken on day 0 of AZD1222 vaccination. This receptor was identified in an adult in good health. The rearrangement links TRBV5-1 to TRBJ1-1, with 9 positions matching TRBD1. DNA for the CDR3: TGCGCCAGCAAACAGGGGGCGAGCACTGAAGCTTTCTTT. Translated: CASKQGASTEAFF.